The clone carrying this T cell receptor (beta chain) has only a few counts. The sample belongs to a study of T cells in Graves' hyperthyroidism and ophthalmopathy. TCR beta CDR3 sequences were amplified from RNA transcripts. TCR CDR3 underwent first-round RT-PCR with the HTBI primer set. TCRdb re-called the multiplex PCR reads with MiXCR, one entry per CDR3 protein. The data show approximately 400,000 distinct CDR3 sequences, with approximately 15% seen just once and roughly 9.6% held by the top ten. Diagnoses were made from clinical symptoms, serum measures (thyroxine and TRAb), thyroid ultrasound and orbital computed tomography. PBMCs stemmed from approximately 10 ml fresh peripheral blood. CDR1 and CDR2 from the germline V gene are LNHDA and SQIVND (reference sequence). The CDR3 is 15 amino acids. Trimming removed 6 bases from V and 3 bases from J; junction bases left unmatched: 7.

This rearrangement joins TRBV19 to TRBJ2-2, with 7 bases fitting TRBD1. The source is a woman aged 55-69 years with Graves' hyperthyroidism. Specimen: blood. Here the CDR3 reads CASRQGDRDTGELFF. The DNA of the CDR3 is TGTGCCAGTAGGCAGGGGGATAGGGACACCGGGGAGCTGTTTTTT.